This T cell receptor beta chain stems from a study of technical replicates of blood from a handful of donors. Sequencing used immunoSEQ multiplex PCR; TCRdb keeps in-frame clones, though not all of them. The top ten clones hold 3.5% to 5% of a sample with about 49,000 clones, more than 85% of them seen once. Germline CDR1 and CDR2: MNHNS and SASEGT. Between the trimmed V and J ends, which lost 2 bases and 6 bases, there was a span of 16 bases. The CDR3 spans 15 residues. Material: PBMCs. The chain uses TRBV6-1 and TRBJ1-2; D gene uncertain. The TCR comes from a human donor in good health. Some clones in this sample may be carry-over from other donors' samples. CDR3 coding DNA: TGTGCCAGCAGTGAACCGACGATGACGCGGGATGGCTACACCTTC. This codes for CASSEPTMTRDGYTF.